The 31 T cell receptor beta chains given below trace back to one sample, sequenced in a study of control samples from healthy donors and cancer patients. Sequencing used immunoSEQ multiplex PCR; TCRdb keeps in-frame clones, though not all of them. This sample's table has roughly 200,000 clones. Sequencing was carried out using blood. The receptors stem from a woman in her 30s in good health.

This sequence joins TRBV28 and TRBJ2-7; TRBD1 aligns across 8 bases. There are 12 residues in the CDR3. Germline CDR1 MDHEN, CDR2 SYDVKM. Trimming cost V 7 bases and J 6 bases; bases outside gene matches: 5. CDR3 sequence reads: CASNQGAGEQYF. The CDR3 DNA reads as TGTGCCAGCAATCAGGGGGCAGGCGAGCAGTACTTC.

As concerns this clone: Mismatch with germline at one junction end may stem from a read error. The genes are TRBV7-9 and TRBJ2-1; D possibly matches TRBD1 or TRBD2 (6 bases each). The CDR3 totals 15 residues. Looked up from germline, CDR1 is SEHNR and CDR2 is FQNEAQ (reference sequence). CDR3 nucleotides: TGTGCCACCGTTAGGGGGGACACGCCGTACAGTGAGCAGTTCTTC. Translated: CATVRGDTPYSEQFF.

This sequence joins TRBV6-5 and TRBJ2-7, with 10 bases aligning to TRBD1. The junction had 1 base not matched to a gene; V was cut back by 2 bases and J by 3 bases. The germline V gene encodes CDR1 MNHEY and CDR2 SVGAGI. CDR3 length: 14 amino acids. CDR3 residues: CASSYGTGDYEQYF. The DNA for the CDR3 is TGTGCCAGCAGTTACGGGACAGGGGACTACGAGCAGTACTTC.

The chain is built from TRBV2 and TRBJ1-6; D gene unclear. The germline CDR1 and CDR2 sequences are SNHLY and FYNNEI. There are 13 residues in the CDR3. V was pared by 5 bases and J by 3 bases, with 5 bases between. The CDR3 here is CASSSDYNSPLHF. CDR3 DNA: TGTGCCAGCAGTTCAGACTATAATTCACCCCTCCACTTT.

The CDR3 coding sequence is TGTGCCAGCAGCTCATACGAGCAGTACTTC. This sequence encodes CASSSYEQYF. The chain combines TRBV25-1 with TRBJ2-7; no clear D gene. V was clipped by 6 bases and J by 4 bases, with 4 bases between them. Germline V gene sequence: CDR1 MGHDK, CDR2 SYGVNS. The CDR3 has 10 residues.

The chain combines TRBV7-9 with TRBJ2-5; TRBD1 matches 10 bases. Trimming cost V 5 bases and J 2 bases; bases outside gene matches: 11. This CDR3 region has 17 residues. Germline lookup yields CDR1 SEHNR and CDR2 FQNEAQ (reference sequence). The CDR3 region is CASSVLRGQGTQETQYF. The DNA for the CDR3 is TGTGCCAGCAGCGTCCTCCGGGGACAGGGGACACAAGAGACCCAGTACTTC.

The chain is built from TRBV5-6 and TRBJ2-7; D might be TRBD2 (6 bases). The CDR3 spans 12 residues. V shed 5 bases and J shed 4 bases, with 10 bases lying between them. From germline, CDR1 is SGHDT and CDR2 YYEEEE. Here the CDR3 DNA reads TGTGCCAGCAGTCCGGGGGTTTACGAGCAGTACTTC. Translating it yields CASSPGVYEQYF.

The rearrangement uses TRBV6-6 and TRBJ2-7; 10 bases agree with TRBD1. The CDR3 sequence is 16 residues long. V dropped 0 bases and J dropped 2; count of bases not matched to a gene: 4. Per germline, CDR1 MNHNY and CDR2 SVGAGI (reference sequence). For the CDR3, the DNA is TGTGCCAGCAGTTACTCGGGGACAGGGGCGACCTACGAGCAGTACTTC. Amino acid sequence: CASSYSGTGATYEQYF.

CDR3 coding DNA: TGTGCCAGCAGCCATAGGGACAGGGGGGGGTATGGCTACACCTTC. It encodes CASSHRDRGGYGYTF. The chain is built from TRBV3-1 (or the pseudogene TRBV3-2) and TRBJ1-2; TRBD1 matches 11 bases. Trimming cost V 3 bases and J 5 bases; bases outside gene matches: 5. CDR1 LGHDT and CDR2 YNNKEL come from the germline V gene (reference sequence). The CDR3 length is 15 residues.

The rearrangement joins TRBV28 to TRBJ1-1; D is perhaps TRBD1 (6 bases). V was pared by 8 bases and J by 6 bases, with 16 bases between. The CDR3 covers 13 residues. Germline V gene sequence: CDR1 MDHEN, CDR2 SYDVKM. CDR3 nucleotides: TGTGCCAGCGGCTTAACAGGGAATGCTGAAGCTTTCTTT. Protein sequence: CASGLTGNAEAFF.

Details on this clone: At one of its ends the junction is not consistent with the germline gene, which may arise from a read error. The rearrangement links TRBV14 to TRBJ2-1; 8 nucleotides match TRBD2. CDR1 is SGHDN and CDR2 is FVKESK in the germline V gene. The CDR3 runs 14 residues. DNA of the CDR3: TGTGCCAGCAGCCAAGATCATAGGCGGGGGGTTATGGTCTTC. Translated, it gives CASSQDHRRGVMVF.

V and J are TRBV18 and TRBJ1-2, with TRBD1 identical over 8 bases. CDR3 length: 13 amino acids. Per the germline V gene, CDR1 is KGHSH and CDR2 is LQKENI. The J segment lost 8 bases and the V segment lost 3 bases, leaving 5 bases of the junction unmatched. CDR3 protein: CASSPKTGEGYTF. Written as DNA, the CDR3 is TGTGCCAGCTCACCGAAGACAGGGGAAGGCTACACCTTC.

The chain joins TRBV27 to TRBJ1-2, with TRBD1 matching 8 bases. The CDR3 length is 15 residues. Per germline, CDR1 MNHEY and CDR2 SMNVEV (reference sequence). V lost 3 bases to trimming and J lost 7 bases; unmatched junction nucleotides: 10. The DNA of the CDR3 is TGTGCCAGCAGTTTGAGTCTGACAGGGGTTGGTGGCTACACCTTC. Translated: CASSLSLTGVGGYTF.

This sequence joins TRBV5-5 and TRBJ2-7, with D unclear. Trimming removed 1 base from V and 0 bases from J, with 11 bases in between. The V gene's germline CDR1 is SGHKS and CDR2 YYEKEE (reference sequence). This CDR3 is built from 15 residues. CDR3 in DNA: TGTGCCAGCAGCTTGTACGGCAGTCTCTCCTACGAGCAGTACTTC. It is translated as CASSLYGSLSYEQYF. Full variable domain (rest looked up from reference TRBV5-5 and TRBJ2-7): DAGVTQSPTHLIKTRGQQVTLRCSPISGHKSVSWYQQVLGQGPQFIFQYYEKEERGRGNFPDRFSARQFPNYSSELNVNALLLGDSALYLCASSLYGSLSYEQYFGPGTRLTVT.

The gene calls are TRBV7-2 and TRBJ1-5; no clear D. The CDR3 is 14 residues long. Trimming cost V 1 base and J 0 bases, with 4 bases left between them. Germline assignment: CDR1 SGHTA and CDR2 FQGNSA. Here the CDR3 DNA reads TGTGCCAGCAGCTTAGATTATAGCAATCAGCCCCAGCATTTT. Its translation: CASSLDYSNQPQHF.

CDR3 coding DNA: TGTGCCAGCAGCTTGTCAGGCATGCTTGAAGCTTTCTTT. This encodes CASSLSGMLEAFF. V gene TRBV5-4 combines with J gene TRBJ1-1; no firm D call. This CDR3 is 13 amino acids long. The germline CDR1 and CDR2 sequences are SGHNT and YYREEE (reference sequence). The V gene lost 1 base and the J gene lost 7 bases, with 11 bases spanning the gap.

The chain employs TRBV2 and TRBJ1-1, with 9 bases aligning to TRBD1. The germline V gene encodes CDR1 SNHLY and CDR2 FYNNEI. The CDR3 loop spans 14 amino acids. V shed 7 bases, J shed 2 bases, and the junction held 5 bases outside the gene matches. As DNA, the CDR3 is TGTGCCAGCATGCGACAGGGGGTCAACACTGAAGCTTTCTTT. Protein product: CASMRQGVNTEAFF.

The rearrangement links TRBV5-1 to TRBJ2-2; perhaps TRBD2 as D (7 bases). With 2 bases removed from V and 5 bases from J, the gap between germline ends came to 16 bases. CDR1 SGHRS and CDR2 YFSETQ come from the germline V gene. This CDR3 spans 16 amino acids. Here the CDR3 DNA reads TGCGCCAGCAGCTTACCCCGGGGGGCGAGGACCGGGGAGCTGTTTTTT. Translating it yields CASSLPRGARTGELFF. The whole variable domain, filled in from reference TRBV5-1 and TRBJ2-2, reads KAGVTQTPRYLIKTRGQQVTLSCSPISGHRSVSWYQQTPGQGLQFLFEYFSETQRNKGNFPGRFSGRQFSNSRSEMNVSTLELGDSALYLCASSLPRGARTGELFFGEGSRLTVL.

The CDR3 spells CSVVEAGNTIYF. The CDR3 nucleotides read TGCAGCGTTGTTGAGGCTGGAAACACCATATATTTT. J is TRBJ1-3 and V is TRBV29-1, with no clear D. Trimming took off 4 bases at V and 2 bases at J, with 6 bases between the two ends. The CDR3 has 12 amino acids. Germline V gene lookup returns CDR1 SQVTM and CDR2 ANQGSEA.

The rearrangement links TRBV19 to TRBJ1-6; a possible D gene is TRBD1 (6 bases). The CDR3 has 14 residues. Between the trimmed V and J ends, which lost 3 bases and 7 bases, there was a span of 10 bases. Looked up from germline, CDR1 is LNHDA and CDR2 is SQIVND (reference sequence). CDR3 sequence: CASSIQGKNSPLHF. In DNA, the CDR3 is TGTGCCAGTAGTATTCAGGGGAAAAATTCACCCCTCCACTTT.

The rearrangement uses TRBV6-5 and TRBJ2-2; 9 bases are shared with TRBD1. Germline V gene lookup returns CDR1 MNHEY and CDR2 SVGAGI. Trimming took 7 bases from V and 0 from J; bases not matched to a gene: 3. The CDR3 extends over 15 amino acids. CDR3 in DNA: TGTGCCAGCACCCGACAGGGGGCGAACACCGGGGAGCTGTTTTTT. This translates into CASTRQGANTGELFF.

This chain connects TRBV3-1 (or the pseudogene TRBV3-2) to TRBJ1-1; 8 bases are a match to TRBD1. V shed 6 bases, J shed 9 bases, and the junction held 12 bases outside the gene matches. CDR3 length: 14 residues. Germline loops: CDR1 LGHDT, CDR2 YNNKEL (reference sequence). CDR3 sequence (DNA): TGTGCCAGCAGACCTACAGGGGGTGGCTGGCAAGCTTTCTTT. Amino acids: CASRPTGGGWQAFF.

The V and J genes are TRBV7-9 and TRBJ1-6, with D perhaps matching TRBD1 (6 bases). Germline-derived CDR1 and CDR2 are SEHNR and FQNEAQ (reference sequence). The CDR3 has 19 residues. Trimming cost V 5 bases and J 4 bases, with 24 bases left between them. CDR3 nucleotide sequence: TGTGCCAGCAGCCCGAGGGGGGGTGCTACGATCCGTTATAATTCACCCCTCCACTTT. Residues: CASSPRGGATIRYNSPLHF.

The V gene is TRBV7-9, the J gene TRBJ1-5; TRBD1 aligns across 11 bases. V shed 3 bases and J 6 bases; nucleotides not matched to a gene: 4. The CDR3 length is 15 residues. The germline gives CDR1 SEHNR, CDR2 FQNEAQ (reference sequence). The CDR3 is CASSFAGTGGQPQHF. DNA for the CDR3: TGTGCCAGCAGCTTCGCCGGGACAGGGGGTCAGCCCCAGCATTTT.

The chain joins TRBV6-1 to TRBJ1-1; D is ambiguous. The CDR3 runs to 14 residues. Germline loops: CDR1 MNHNS, CDR2 SASEGT. V was pared by 1 base and J by 8 bases, with 14 bases between. The CDR3 region has the DNA TGTGCCAGCAGTGAAGTTTGGGCAGCCGACGAAGCTTTCTTT. This encodes CASSEVWAADEAFF.

The chain is built from TRBV10-3 and TRBJ2-3; TRBD2 matches at 12 bases. Germline V CDR1 and CDR2: ENHRY, SYGVKD. The junction had 9 bases not matched to a gene; V was cut back by 6 bases and J by 2 bases. The CDR3 has 17 amino acids. This CDR3 reads CAISAGGLAGLTDTQYF. Written as DNA, the CDR3 is TGTGCCATCAGCGCCGGCGGACTAGCGGGGCTCACAGATACGCAGTATTTT.

CDR3 DNA sequence: TGTGCCAGCAGCTTTGAGGGGGATGGCTACACCTTC. This gives the protein CASSFEGDGYTF. The chain couples TRBV7-9 to TRBJ1-2; a possible D gene is TRBD1 (6 bases). The CDR3 spans 12 residues. V dropped 3 bases and J dropped 6 bases, with 8 bases sitting between them. Germline V CDR1 and CDR2: SEHNR, FQNEAQ (reference sequence).

The chain carries TRBV5-1 and TRBJ1-6, with 7 positions matching TRBD1. With V trimmed by 3 bases and J by 9 bases, 9 bases remained unmatched. The CDR3 runs to 15 residues. CDR1 and CDR2 (germline): SGHRS, YFSETQ. The CDR3 is CASSSDREGGSPLHF. The CDR3 coding sequence is TGCGCCAGCAGCTCCGACAGGGAGGGTGGTTCACCCCTCCACTTT.

The rearrangement uses TRBV18 and TRBJ2-7, with D hard to call. Deletions cut 1 base from V and 0 bases from J, with 7 bases between. The CDR3 loop spans 14 amino acids. Per the germline V gene, CDR1 is KGHSH and CDR2 is LQKENI. The CDR3 sequence is CASSPQEGSYEQYF. The CDR3 bases are TGTGCCAGCTCACCACAGGAAGGCTCCTACGAGCAGTACTTC.

As for this clone: Within the sample, other DNA sequences also encode this same CDR3. This rearrangement joins TRBV7-9 to TRBJ1-5; D is unclear. There are 12 residues in the CDR3. With 3 bases removed from V and 4 bases from J, the gap between germline ends came to 4 bases. The germline gives CDR1 SEHNR, CDR2 FQNEAQ (reference sequence). CDR3 sequence reads: CASSFSNQPQHF. Here the CDR3 DNA reads TGTGCCAGCAGCTTTTCAAATCAGCCCCAGCATTTT.

The chain uses TRBV4-3 and TRBJ2-5; D call uncertain. The CDR3 runs to 11 residues. V was pared by 8 bases and J by 5 bases, with 9 bases between. Germline V gene data show CDR1 as LGHNA and CDR2 as YSLEER. The CDR3 spells CASRKGETQYF. As DNA, the CDR3 is TGCGCCAGCCGGAAAGGGGAGACCCAGTACTTC.